This passage covers 17 T cell receptor beta chains from one sample sequenced in a study of a mutant IDH1 vaccine in newly diagnosed glioma. These receptors are not linked to any known antigen. TCRdb keeps only in-frame clones here, not all; method: immunoSEQ multiplex PCR. The sample gives some 60,000 clones, about four fifths of which show up once; about 3.7% is in the top ten. Time point in this sample: week 11, during vaccination. Doses of 300 ug of mutant IDH1 20-mer peptide were given with topical imiquimod. Source: PBMCs, taken from a glioma patient whose treatment included an IDH1 peptide vaccine. All receptors derive from a young man with glioma.

The genes are TRBV10-3 and TRBJ2-2; the D is unclear. Trimming left V 2 bases short and J 0 bases short, with 4 bases between. The germline V gene encodes CDR1 ENHRY and CDR2 SYGVKD. The CDR3 covers 14 residues. CDR3 region: CAISETANTGELFF. The CDR3 DNA follows: TGTGCCATCAGTGAGACAGCGAACACCGGGGAGCTGTTTTTT.

This chain links TRBV5-6 with TRBJ2-7, with 7 bases fitting TRBD1. The V segment lost 3 bases and the J segment 4 bases; nucleotides outside the gene matches: 4. This CDR3 contains 13 residues. Germline CDR1 reads SGHDT; CDR2 reads YYEEEE. CDR3 sequence: CASSWGRGYEQYF. The CDR3 nucleotides are TGTGCCAGCAGCTGGGGCAGGGGGTACGAGCAGTACTTC.

The CDR3 DNA follows: TGTGCCAGCAGCTTAGCTGGGCGGAACAATGAGCAGTTCTTC. Translation: CASSLAGRNNEQFF. The chain couples TRBV11-2 to TRBJ2-1; D remains ambiguous. The V and J ends lost 1 base and 5 bases respectively, with 9 bases between them. The CDR3 has 14 residues. Germline V gene data show CDR1 as SGHAT and CDR2 as FQNNGV.

V and J are TRBV2 and TRBJ1-5; D possibly corresponds to TRBD1 (6 bases). Germline CDR1 reads SNHLY; CDR2 reads FYNNEI. CDR3 length: 13 residues. V shed 10 bases and J shed 1 base, with 11 bases lying between them. CDR3: CATQGGSNQPQHF. CDR3 nucleotide sequence: TGTGCCACACAGGGAGGCAGCAATCAGCCCCAGCATTTT.

The genes are TRBV6-4 and TRBJ1-1; D remains unclear. CDR1 and CDR2 from the germline V gene are MRHNA and SNTAGT. Trimming removed 7 bases from V and 3 bases from J, with 15 bases in between. This CDR3 has 14 residues. CDR3 nucleotides: TGTGCCAGCACTAGGACCCTAAGGGACACTGAAGCTTTCTTT. Translated: CASTRTLRDTEAFF.

The V and J genes are TRBV11-2 and TRBJ2-4; D gene unclear. V dropped 1 base and J dropped 9 bases, with 10 bases sitting between them. From germline, CDR1 is SGHAT and CDR2 FQNNGV. CDR3 size: 13 residues. The chain's CDR3 is CASSLGTPGIQYF. The DNA for the CDR3 is TGTGCCAGCAGCTTAGGGACCCCGGGCATTCAGTACTTC.

The chain carries TRBV20-1 and TRBJ2-5; D not certain. The length of the CDR3 is 11 residues. V was pared by 3 bases and J by 5 bases, with 7 bases between. Germline V gives CDR1 DFQATT, CDR2 SNEGSKA (reference sequence). The CDR3 loop reads CSARIVETQYF. The CDR3 region has the DNA TGCAGTGCTAGGATTGTCGAGACCCAGTACTTC.

A few counts support this clone. The chain has TRBV5-6 and TRBJ2-6; D is unclear. CDR3 length: 15 residues. The germline V gene has CDR1 SGHDT and CDR2 YYEEEE. V lost 3 bases, J lost 2 bases, and 9 bases lay in between. CDR3 DNA sequence: TGTGCCAGCAGCTCAAGGGTCGCTGGGGCCAACGTCCTGACTTTC. It encodes CASSSRVAGANVLTF. The full variable domain, its missing parts supplied by reference TRBV5-6 and TRBJ2-6, is DAGVTQSPTHLIKTRGQQVTLRCSPKSGHDTVSWYQQALGQGPQFIFQYYEEEERQRGNFPDRFSGHQFPNYSSELNVNALLLGDSALYLCASSSRVAGANVLTFGAGSRLTVL.

This chain uses TRBV7-6 with TRBJ2-5; 8 nucleotides line up with TRBD1. Germline V lookup: CDR1 SGHVS, CDR2 FNYEAQ. The CDR3 contains 15 residues. Trimming cost V 0 bases and J 4 bases; bases outside gene matches: 4. CDR3 protein: CASSLAGTGGETQYF. CDR3 DNA sequence: TGTGCCAGCAGCTTAGCGGGGACAGGTGGAGAGACCCAGTACTTC.

V gene TRBV6-5 combines with J gene TRBJ2-3; D is ambiguous. This CDR3 region has 13 residues. Germline-derived CDR1 and CDR2 are MNHEY and SVGAGI. Trimming shortened V by 8 bases and J by 1 base, and 10 bases separated the two germline ends. CDR3 nucleotides: TGTGCCAGCCGCTCCCAGGGCACAGATACGCAGTATTTT. Translation: CASRSQGTDTQYF.

The sample holds a few counts of this clone. This sequence joins TRBV28 and TRBJ2-7; D possibly corresponds to TRBD1 (7 bases). This CDR3 spans 15 amino acids. Germline V gives CDR1 MDHEN, CDR2 SYDVKM. V lost 6 bases and J lost 0, with 15 bases in between. CDR3 sequence reads: CASRPPGGPSYEQYF. In DNA, the CDR3 is TGTGCCAGCAGGCCCCCAGGGGGGCCCTCCTACGAGCAGTACTTC.

A note on this clone: At one boundary the junction diverges from the germline segment, which might be a read error. The chain is built from TRBV7-9 and TRBJ2-1, with no clear D. CDR1 and CDR2 (germline): SEHNR, FQNEAQ (reference sequence). The CDR3 is 11 residues long. This chain's CDR3 is CASRLYSEQFF. The CDR3 DNA is TGTGCCAGCCGACTCTACAGTGAGCAGTTCTTC.

The chain recombines TRBV18 with TRBJ1-1; TRBD1 might be the D (5 bases). Trimming removed 0 bases from V and 5 bases from J, with 13 bases in between. The germline gives CDR1 KGHSH, CDR2 LQKENI. The CDR3 is made up of 15 amino acids. CDR3 sequence reads: CASSPPTGRGTEAFF. In DNA form, the CDR3 reads TGTGCCAGCTCACCACCGACGGGGCGAGGAACTGAAGCTTTCTTT.

This chain links TRBV30 with TRBJ2-1; no clear D. The germline gives CDR1 GTSNPN, CDR2 SVGIG (reference sequence). This CDR3 comprises 11 residues. The ends were cut back, 0 bases at V and 7 bases at J, with 4 bases in the middle. In nucleotides, the CDR3 is TGTGCCTGGAGTGTGAGAAATGAGCAGTTCTTC. It translates to CAWSVRNEQFF.

The V gene is TRBV6-1, the J gene TRBJ2-2; D not resolved. CDR3 length equals 14 residues. The germline V gene has CDR1 MNHNS and CDR2 SASEGT. Trimming removed 3 bases at V and 6 bases at J, with 11 bases between. The DNA for the CDR3 is TGTGCCAGCAGTGACCGAACGGGCTCCGGGGAGCTGTTTTTT. Translation gives CASSDRTGSGELFF.

The table lists this clone with a few counts. The V call is TRBV29-1, the J call TRBJ1-4; possibly TRBD1 for D (6 bases). V lost 4 bases to trimming and J lost 8 bases, with 11 bases between them. The CDR3 extends over 12 amino acids. CDR1 SQVTM and CDR2 ANQGSEA come from the germline V gene. CDR3 DNA: TGCAGCGTTGGGACAGATGCCGAAAAACTGTTTTTT. Translated: CSVGTDAEKLFF. Filled out from reference TRBV29-1 and TRBJ1-4, the complete variable domain reads SAVISQKPSRDICQRGTSLTIQCQVDSQVTMMFWYRQQPGQSLTLIATANQGSEATYESGFVIDKFPISRPNLTFSTLTVSNMSPEDSSIYLCSVGTDAEKLFFGSGTQLSVL.

The J gene is TRBJ2-7, the V gene TRBV27; maybe TRBD1 (5 bases). The CDR3 has 12 amino acids. Trimming stripped 2 bases from V and 6 bases from J, with 8 bases between. CDR1 MNHEY and CDR2 SMNVEV come from the germline V gene (reference sequence). CDR3: CASSLQGGEQYF. In DNA, the CDR3 is TGTGCCAGCAGTTTACAGGGCGGCGAGCAGTACTTC.